This T cell receptor beta chain is from a study of blood T cell repertoires in COVID-19. About the study: Acute-phase and convalescent COVID-19 samples originated in the United States, Italy and Spain.

The V end was cut by 0 bases, the J end by 8 bases, with 10 bases between. The germline V gene has CDR1 KGHSH and CDR2 LQKENI. This CDR3 spans 13 amino acids. The authors' processing: Amplification with reference gene primers provided the estimates of nucleated cell counts. Clones were read by immunoSEQ multiplex PCR, and TCRdb kept only the in-frame ones, dropping some. The DNA was the basis for D and trimming; V, J and clone size are from that table. The data contain about 280,000 clones, approximately 85% of them singletons. The rearrangement joins TRBV18 to TRBJ2-5, with a tentative D call TRBD1 (5 bases). This TCR was sampled from a man between 18 and 35 years old with active or convalescent COVID-19. The sequencing sample was made of peripheral blood. The CDR3 coding sequence is TGTGCCAGCTCACCACCGAGACAGCTAACCCAGTACTTC. It encodes CASSPPRQLTQYF.